This T cell receptor (beta chain) was recovered during a study of cytomegalovirus exposure and HLA in healthy donors. Study-level results: Prior analysis indicated that the majority of TCR beta V segments exhibited productivity approximately 90% or approximately 30% of the time. Most subjects' HLA-A and HLA-B alleles were reportedly predicted from TCR beta sequences.

A remark on this clone: Its antigen is unidentified.

PCR involved 60 Vbeta and 13 Jbeta primers. Libraries were prepared by immunoSEQ multiplex PCR; TCRdb keeps only in-frame clonotypes and omits some of them. The repertoire has fewer than 250,000 clones, roughly 84% of them found once; the top ten carry more than 1.3%. The CDR3 is 14 amino acids. Germline values: CDR1 SGDLS, CDR2 YYNGEE. Trimming pared 4 bases from V and 2 bases from J, leaving 12 bases between. The rearrangement uses TRBV9 and TRBJ1-1; D remains ambiguous. The sequencing input was PBMCs. The sequence was collected from a girl aged 10-17 years in good health and CMV-seronegative. The CDR3 loop is CASSSGSYNTEAFF. For the CDR3, the DNA is TGTGCCAGCAGCTCGGGGTCCTATAACACTGAAGCTTTCTTT.